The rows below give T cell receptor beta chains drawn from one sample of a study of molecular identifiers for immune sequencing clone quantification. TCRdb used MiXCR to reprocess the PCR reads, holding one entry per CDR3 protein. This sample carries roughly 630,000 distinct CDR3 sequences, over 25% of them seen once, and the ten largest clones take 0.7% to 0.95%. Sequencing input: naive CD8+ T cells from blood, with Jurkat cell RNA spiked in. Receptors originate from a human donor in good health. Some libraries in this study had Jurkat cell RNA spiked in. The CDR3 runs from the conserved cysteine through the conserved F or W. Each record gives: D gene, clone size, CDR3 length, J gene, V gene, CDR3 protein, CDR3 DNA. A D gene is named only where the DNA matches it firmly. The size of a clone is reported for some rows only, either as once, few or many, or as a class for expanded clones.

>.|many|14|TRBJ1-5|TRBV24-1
CATSSGHSNQPQHF
TGTGCCACCAGTTCAGGGCACAGCAATCAGCCCCAGCATTTT
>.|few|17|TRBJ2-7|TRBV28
CASSPPPSRPLSYGQYF
TGTGCCAGCAGTCCACCCCCTTCGCGGCCCCTCTCCTACGGGCAGTACTTC
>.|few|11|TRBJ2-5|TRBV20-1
CSAREGRTQYF
TGCAGTGCTAGAGAAGGGAGGACCCAGTACTTC
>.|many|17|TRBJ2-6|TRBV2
CASSPFDSFSGANVLTF
TGTGCCAGCAGCCCCTTCGACTCTTTCTCTGGGGCCAACGTCCTGACTTTC
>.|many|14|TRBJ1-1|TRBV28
CASSLRVMNTEAFF
TGTGCCAGCAGTTTACGGGTCATGAACACTGAAGCTTTCTTT
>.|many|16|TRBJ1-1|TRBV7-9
CASSSPGGGPNTEAFF
TGTGCCAGCAGCTCCCCCGGGGGAGGACCGAACACTGAAGCTTTCTTT
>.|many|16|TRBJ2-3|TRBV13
CASSLRTPGVTDTQYF
TGTGCCAGCAGCCTACGGACTCCGGGGGTCACAGATACGCAGTATTTT
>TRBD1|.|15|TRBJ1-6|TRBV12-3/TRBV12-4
CASTPQTGGYSPLHF
TGTGCCAGCACCCCCCAAACAGGGGGATACTCACCCCTCCACTTT
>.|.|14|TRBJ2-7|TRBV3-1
CASSQRDLGYEQYF
TGTGCCAGCAGCCAAAGGGATCTTGGCTACGAGCAGTACTTC
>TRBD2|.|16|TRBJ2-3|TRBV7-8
CASSPNSAGAKDTQYF
TGTGCCAGCAGCCCAAACTCGGCGGGAGCGAAAGATACGCAGTATTTT